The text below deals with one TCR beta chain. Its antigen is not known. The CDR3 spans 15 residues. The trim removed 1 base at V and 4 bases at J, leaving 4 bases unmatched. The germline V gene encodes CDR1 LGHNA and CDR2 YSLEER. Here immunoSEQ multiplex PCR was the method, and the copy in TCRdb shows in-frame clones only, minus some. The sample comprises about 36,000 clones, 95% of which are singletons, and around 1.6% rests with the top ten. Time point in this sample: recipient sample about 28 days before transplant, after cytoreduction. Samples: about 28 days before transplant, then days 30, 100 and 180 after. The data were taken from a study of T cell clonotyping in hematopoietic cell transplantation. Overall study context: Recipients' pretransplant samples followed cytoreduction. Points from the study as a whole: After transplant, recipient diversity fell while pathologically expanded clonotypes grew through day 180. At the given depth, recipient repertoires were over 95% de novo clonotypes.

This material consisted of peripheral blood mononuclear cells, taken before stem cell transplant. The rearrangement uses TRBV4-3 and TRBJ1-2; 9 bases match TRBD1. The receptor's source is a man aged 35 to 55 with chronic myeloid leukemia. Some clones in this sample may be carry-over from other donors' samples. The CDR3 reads CASSQAPDRGYGYTF. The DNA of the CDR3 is TGCGCCAGCAGCCAAGCGCCGGACAGGGGCTATGGCTACACCTTC.